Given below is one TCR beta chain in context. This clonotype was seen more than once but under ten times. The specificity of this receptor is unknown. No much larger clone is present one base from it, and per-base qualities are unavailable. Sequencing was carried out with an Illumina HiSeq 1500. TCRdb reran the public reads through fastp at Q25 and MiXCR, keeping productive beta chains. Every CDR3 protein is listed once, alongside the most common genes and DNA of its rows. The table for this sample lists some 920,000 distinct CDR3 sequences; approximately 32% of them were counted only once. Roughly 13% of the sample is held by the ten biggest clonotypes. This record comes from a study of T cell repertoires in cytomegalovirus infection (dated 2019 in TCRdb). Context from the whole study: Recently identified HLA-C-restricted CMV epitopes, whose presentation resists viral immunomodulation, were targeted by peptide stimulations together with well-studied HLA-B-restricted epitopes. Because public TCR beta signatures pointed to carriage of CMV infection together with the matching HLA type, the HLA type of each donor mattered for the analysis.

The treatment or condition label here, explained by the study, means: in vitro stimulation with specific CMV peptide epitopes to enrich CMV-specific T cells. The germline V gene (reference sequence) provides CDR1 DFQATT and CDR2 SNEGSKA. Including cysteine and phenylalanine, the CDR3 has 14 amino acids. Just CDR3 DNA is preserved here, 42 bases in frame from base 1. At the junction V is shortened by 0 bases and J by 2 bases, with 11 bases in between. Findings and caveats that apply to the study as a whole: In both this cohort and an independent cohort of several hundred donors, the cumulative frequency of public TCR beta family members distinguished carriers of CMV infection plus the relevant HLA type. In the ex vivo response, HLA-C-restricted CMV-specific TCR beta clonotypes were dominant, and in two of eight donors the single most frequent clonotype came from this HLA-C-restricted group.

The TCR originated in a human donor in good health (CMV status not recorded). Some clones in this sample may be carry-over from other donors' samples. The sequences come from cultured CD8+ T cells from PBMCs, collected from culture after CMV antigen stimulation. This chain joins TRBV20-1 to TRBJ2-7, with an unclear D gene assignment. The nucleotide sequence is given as TGCAGTGCTAGAGACCCGGTCTCAGCCTACGAGCAGTACTTC. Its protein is CSARDPVSAYEQYF.